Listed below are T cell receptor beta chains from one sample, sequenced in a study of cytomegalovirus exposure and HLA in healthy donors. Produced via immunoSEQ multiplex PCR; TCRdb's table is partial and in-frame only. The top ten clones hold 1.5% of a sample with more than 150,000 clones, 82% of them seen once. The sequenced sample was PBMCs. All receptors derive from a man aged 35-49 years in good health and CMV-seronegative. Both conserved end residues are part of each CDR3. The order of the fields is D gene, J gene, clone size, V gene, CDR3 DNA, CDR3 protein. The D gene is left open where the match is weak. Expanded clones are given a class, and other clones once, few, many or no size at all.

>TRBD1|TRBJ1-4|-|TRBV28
TGTGCCAGCAGTTTCCCCTTGGGACAGGCGGAGACTAATGAAAAACTGTTTTTT
CASSFPLGQAETNEKLFF
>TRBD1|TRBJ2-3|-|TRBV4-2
TGTGCCAGCAGCCCCCAGGGGGGCACAGATACGCAGTATTTT
CASSPQGGTDTQYF
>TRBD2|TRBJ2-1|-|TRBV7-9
TGTGCCAGCAGCCGAAGCGGGGGGGCCGCCAATGAGCAGTTCTTC
CASSRSGGAANEQFF
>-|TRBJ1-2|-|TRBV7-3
TGTGCCAGCAGCCAGTCTCCAGGGGATGGCTACACCTTC
CASSQSPGDGYTF
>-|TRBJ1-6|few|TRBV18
TGTGCCAGCTCAAGGGACACATCGGGCGATTCACCCCTCCACTTT
CASSRDTSGDSPLHF
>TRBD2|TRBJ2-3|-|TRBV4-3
TGCGCCAGCAGCCAAGAGGGACTAGCGGGGCGGTCAGATACGCAGTATTTT
CASSQEGLAGRSDTQYF
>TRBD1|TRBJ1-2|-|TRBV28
TGTGCCAGCAGTCCGGGACAGGGGCCGGGCTACACCTTC
CASSPGQGPGYTF
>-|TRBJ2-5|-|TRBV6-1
TGTGCCAGCAGTGAAATCAGGGTCCAAGAGACCCAGTACTTC
CASSEIRVQETQYF
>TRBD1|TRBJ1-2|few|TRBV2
TGTGCCAGCATTAGAGACAGGGGCGCTGGCTACACCTTC
CASIRDRGAGYTF
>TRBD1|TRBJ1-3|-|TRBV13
TGTGCCAGCAGCTTAGGACCCGGACAGGGGGCCGCTGGAAACACCATATATTTT
CASSLGPGQGAAGNTIYF
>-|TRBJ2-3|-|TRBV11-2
TGTGCCAGCAGCTTACGGGTAGATACGCAGTATTTT
CASSLRVDTQYF
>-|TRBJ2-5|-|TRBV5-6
TGTGCCAGCAGCTTGGCCGGGCAGGGGAGAGAGACCCAGTACTTC
CASSLAGQGRETQYF
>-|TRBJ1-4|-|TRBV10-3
TGTGCCATCAGCCCAGGTACAACTAATGAAAAACTGTTTTTT
CAISPGTTNEKLFF
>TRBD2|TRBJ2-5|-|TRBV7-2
TGTGCCAGCAGCCGCGGGGGCGGGGGGGCCTGGCAAGAGACCCAGTACTTC
CASSRGGGGAWQETQYF
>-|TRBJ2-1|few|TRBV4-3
TGCGCCAGCAGCCAAGAAGTGGAGGCTGAGCAGTTCTTC
CASSQEVEAEQFF
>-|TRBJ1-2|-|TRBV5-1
TGCGCCAGCAGCTTGGCGGCGGGGGCGCTTAACTATGGCTACACCTTC
CASSLAAGALNYGYTF
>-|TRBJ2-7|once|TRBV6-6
TGTGCCAGCAGTTACGAGGCGGTAGACTCCTACGAGCAGTACTTC
CASSYEAVDSYEQYF
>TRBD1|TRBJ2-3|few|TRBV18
TGTGCCAGCTCACAATCAGGACAGGGGGGAGATACGCAGTATTTT
CASSQSGQGGDTQYF
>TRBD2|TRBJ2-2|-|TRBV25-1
TGTGCCAGGGATCGGACTAGCGGGACTTATGGGAACACCGGGGAGCTGTTTTTT
CARDRTSGTYGNTGELFF
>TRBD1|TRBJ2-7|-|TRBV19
TGTGCCAGTAGTCAACCCGGGACAGGGAGGGCTCCCTACGAGCAGTACTTC
CASSQPGTGRAPYEQYF
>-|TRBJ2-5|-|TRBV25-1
TGTGCCAGCAGTGACCCCCCAGGACTGGAGACCCAGTACTTC
CASSDPPGLETQYF
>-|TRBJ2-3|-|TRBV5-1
TGCGCCAGCAGCCCCGGGGAGTCGGGCGATACGCAGTATTTT
CASSPGESGDTQYF
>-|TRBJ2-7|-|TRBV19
TGTGCCAGTAGTATTTGGGGCAGGTCAACCTACGAGCAGTACTTC
CASSIWGRSTYEQYF
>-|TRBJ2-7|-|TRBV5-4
TGTGCCAGCAGCTTGGATGGGGCTAGCTACGAGCAGTACTTC
CASSLDGASYEQYF
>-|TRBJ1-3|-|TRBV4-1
TGCGCCAGCAGCCATTTCCTCCAGAACTCTGGAAACACCATATATTTT
CASSHFLQNSGNTIYF
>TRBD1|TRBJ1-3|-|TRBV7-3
TGTGCCAGCAGCGGGGACAGGGCTTACTCTGGAAACACCATATATTTT
CASSGDRAYSGNTIYF